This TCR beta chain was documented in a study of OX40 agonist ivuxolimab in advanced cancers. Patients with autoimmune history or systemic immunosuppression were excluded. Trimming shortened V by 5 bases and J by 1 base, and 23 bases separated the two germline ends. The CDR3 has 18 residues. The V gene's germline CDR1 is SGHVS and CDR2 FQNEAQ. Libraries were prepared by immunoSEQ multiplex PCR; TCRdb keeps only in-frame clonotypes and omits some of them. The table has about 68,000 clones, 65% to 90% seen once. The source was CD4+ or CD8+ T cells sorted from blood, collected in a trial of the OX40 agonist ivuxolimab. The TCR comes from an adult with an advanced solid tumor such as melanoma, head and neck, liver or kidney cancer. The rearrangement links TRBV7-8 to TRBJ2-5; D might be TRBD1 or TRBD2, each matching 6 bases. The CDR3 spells CASSLGSGARVIQETQYF. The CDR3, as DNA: TGTGCCAGCAGCCTCGGGTCGGGGGCACGGGTTATCCAAGAGACCCAGTACTTC.